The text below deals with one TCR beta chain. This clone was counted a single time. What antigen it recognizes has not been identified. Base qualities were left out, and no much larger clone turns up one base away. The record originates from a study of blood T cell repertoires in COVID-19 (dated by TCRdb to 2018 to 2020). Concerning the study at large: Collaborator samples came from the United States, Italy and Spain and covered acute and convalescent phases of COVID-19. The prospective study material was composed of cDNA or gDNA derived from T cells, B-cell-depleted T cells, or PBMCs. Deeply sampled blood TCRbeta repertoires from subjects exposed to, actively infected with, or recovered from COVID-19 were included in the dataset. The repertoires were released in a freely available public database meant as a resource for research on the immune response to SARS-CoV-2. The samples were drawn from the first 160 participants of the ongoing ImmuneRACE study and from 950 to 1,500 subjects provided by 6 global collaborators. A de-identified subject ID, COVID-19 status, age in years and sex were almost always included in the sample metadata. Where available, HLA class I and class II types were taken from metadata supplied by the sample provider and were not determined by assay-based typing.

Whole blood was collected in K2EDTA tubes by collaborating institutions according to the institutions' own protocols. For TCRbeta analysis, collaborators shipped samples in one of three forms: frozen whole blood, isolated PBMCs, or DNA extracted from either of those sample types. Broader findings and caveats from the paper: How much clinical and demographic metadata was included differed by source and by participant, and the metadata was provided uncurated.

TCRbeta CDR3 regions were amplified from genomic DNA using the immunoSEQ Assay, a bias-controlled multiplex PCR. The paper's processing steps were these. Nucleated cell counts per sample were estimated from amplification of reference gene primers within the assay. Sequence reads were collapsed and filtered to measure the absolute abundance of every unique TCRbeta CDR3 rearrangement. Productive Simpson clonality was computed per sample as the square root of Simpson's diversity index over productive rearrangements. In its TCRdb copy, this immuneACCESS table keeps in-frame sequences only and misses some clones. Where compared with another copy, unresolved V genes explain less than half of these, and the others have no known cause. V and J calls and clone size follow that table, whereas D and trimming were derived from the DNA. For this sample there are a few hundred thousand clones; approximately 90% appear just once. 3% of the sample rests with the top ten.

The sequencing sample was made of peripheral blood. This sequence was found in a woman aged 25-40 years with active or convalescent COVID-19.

The CDR3 corresponds to CATQDQETQYF. The DNA sequence reads TGTGCCACACAAGACCAAGAGACCCAGTACTTC. Recombination joined TRBV7-6 with TRBJ2-5; too little of a D gene remains to name it. V loses 10 bases of germline sequence and J loses 0 bases, and the interval between the two ends is 6 bases. The CDR1 and CDR2 encoded by the germline V gene are SGHVS and FNYEAQ. Its CDR3 holds 11 amino acids, cysteine through phenylalanine. Of all the DNA, just the CDR3 is kept, 33 bases in frame from base 1.